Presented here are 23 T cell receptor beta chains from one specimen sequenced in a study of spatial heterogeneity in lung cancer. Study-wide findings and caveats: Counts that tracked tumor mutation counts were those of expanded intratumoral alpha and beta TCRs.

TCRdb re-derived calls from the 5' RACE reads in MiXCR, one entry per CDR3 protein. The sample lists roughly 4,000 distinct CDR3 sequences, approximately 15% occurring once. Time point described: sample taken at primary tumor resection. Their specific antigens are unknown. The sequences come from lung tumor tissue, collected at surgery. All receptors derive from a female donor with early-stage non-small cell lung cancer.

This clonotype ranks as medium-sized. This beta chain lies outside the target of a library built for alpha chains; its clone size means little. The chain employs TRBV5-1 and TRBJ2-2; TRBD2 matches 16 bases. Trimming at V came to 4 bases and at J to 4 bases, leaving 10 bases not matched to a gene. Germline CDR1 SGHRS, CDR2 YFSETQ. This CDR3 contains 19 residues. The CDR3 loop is CASSAIPGLAGGRTGELFF. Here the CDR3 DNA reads TGCGCCAGCAGCGCCATCCCGGGACTAGCGGGGGGGCGCACCGGGGAGCTGTTTTTT.

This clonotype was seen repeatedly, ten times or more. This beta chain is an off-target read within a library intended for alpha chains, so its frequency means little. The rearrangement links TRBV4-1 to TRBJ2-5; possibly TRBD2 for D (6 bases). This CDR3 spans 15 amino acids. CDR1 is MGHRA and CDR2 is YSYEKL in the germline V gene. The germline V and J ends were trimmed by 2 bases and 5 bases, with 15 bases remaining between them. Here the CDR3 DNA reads TGCGCCAGCAGCCAAACGCTTAGCGGAGGGGAGACCCAGTACTTC. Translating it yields CASSQTLSGGETQYF.

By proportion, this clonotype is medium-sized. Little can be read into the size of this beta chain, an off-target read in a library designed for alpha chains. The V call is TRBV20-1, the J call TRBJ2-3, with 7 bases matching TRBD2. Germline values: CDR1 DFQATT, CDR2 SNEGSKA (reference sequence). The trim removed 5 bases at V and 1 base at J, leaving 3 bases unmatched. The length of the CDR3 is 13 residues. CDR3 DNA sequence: TGCAGTGCTCATAGCGGGCGCACAGATACGCAGTATTTT. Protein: CSAHSGRTDTQYF.

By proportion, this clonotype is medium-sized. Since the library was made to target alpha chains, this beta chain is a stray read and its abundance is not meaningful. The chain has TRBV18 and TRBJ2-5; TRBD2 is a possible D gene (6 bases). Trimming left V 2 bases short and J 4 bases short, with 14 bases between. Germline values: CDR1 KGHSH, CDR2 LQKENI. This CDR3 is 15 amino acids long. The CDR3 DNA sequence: TGTGCCAGCTCACCAAAACGGAGGGACCGAGAGACCCAGTACTTC. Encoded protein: CASSPKRRDRETQYF.

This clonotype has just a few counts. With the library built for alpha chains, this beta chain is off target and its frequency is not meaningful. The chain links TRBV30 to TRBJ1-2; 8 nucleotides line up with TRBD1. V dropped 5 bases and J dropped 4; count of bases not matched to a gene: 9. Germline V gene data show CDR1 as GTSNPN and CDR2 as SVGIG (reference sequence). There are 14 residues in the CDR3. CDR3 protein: CAWGGQVIGYGYTF. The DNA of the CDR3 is TGTGCCTGGGGGGGACAGGTTATAGGCTATGGCTACACCTTC.

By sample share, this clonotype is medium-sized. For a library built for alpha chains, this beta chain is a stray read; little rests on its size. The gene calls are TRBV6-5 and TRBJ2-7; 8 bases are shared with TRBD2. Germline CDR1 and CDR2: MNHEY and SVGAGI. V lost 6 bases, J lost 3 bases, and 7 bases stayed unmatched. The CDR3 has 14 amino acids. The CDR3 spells CASRRGDGGYEQYF. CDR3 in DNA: TGTGCCAGCAGGCGGGGGGATGGGGGCTACGAGCAGTACTTC.

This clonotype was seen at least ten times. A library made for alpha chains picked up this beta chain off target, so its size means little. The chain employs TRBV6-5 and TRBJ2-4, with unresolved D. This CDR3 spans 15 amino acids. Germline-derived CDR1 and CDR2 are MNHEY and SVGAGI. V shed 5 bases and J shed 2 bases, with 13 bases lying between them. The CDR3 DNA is TGTGCCAGCAGTCGACGAGGCCTAACCAAAAACATTCAGTACTTC. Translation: CASSRRGLTKNIQYF.

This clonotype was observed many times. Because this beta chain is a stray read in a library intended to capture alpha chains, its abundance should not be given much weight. This CDR3 is CASRGGGETQYF. DNA for the CDR3: TGTGCCAGCAGGGGCGGGGGCGAGACCCAGTACTTC. The chain has TRBV12-3 or TRBV12-4 and TRBJ2-5; TRBD2 might be the D (7 bases). CDR3 length equals 12 residues. Trimming removed 6 bases from V and 5 bases from J, with 10 bases in between.

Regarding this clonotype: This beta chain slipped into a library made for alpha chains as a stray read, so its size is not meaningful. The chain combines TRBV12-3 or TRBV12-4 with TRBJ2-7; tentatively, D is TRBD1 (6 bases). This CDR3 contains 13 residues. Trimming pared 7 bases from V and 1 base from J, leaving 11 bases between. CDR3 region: CASTRDISYEQYF. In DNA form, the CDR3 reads TGTGCCAGCACCCGGGACATATCCTACGAGCAGTACTTC.

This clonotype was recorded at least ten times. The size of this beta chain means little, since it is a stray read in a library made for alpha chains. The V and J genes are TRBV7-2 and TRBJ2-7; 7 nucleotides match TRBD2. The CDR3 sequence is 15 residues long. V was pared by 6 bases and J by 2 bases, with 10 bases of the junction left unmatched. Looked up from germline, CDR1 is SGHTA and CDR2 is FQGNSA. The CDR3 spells CASSPKGEGTYEQYF. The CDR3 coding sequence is TGTGCCAGCAGTCCCAAAGGGGAGGGGACCTACGAGCAGTACTTC. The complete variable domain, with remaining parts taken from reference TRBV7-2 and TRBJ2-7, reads GAGVSQSPSNKVTEKGKDVELRCDPISGHTALYWYRQSLGQGLEFLIYFQGNSAPDKSGLPSDRFSAERTGGSVSTLTIQRTQQEDSAVYLCASSPKGEGTYEQYFGPGTRLTVT.

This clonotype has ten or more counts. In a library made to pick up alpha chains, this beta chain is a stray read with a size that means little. The CDR3 loop is CSARRPGQGYEQYF. CDR3 DNA sequence: TGCAGTGCTCGACGACCGGGACAGGGCTACGAGCAGTACTTC. The rearrangement links TRBV20-1 to TRBJ2-7; 9 bases agree with TRBD1. The junction had 8 bases not matched to a gene; V was cut back by 5 bases and J by 3 bases. The CDR3 spans 14 residues. Looked up from germline, CDR1 is DFQATT and CDR2 is SNEGSKA (reference sequence).

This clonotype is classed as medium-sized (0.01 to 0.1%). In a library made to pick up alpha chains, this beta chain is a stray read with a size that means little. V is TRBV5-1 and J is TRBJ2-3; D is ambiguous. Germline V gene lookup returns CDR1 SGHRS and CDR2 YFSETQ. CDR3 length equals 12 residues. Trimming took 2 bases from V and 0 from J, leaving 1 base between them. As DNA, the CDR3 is TGCGCCAGCAGCTTAAGCACAGATACGCAGTATTTT. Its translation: CASSLSTDTQYF.

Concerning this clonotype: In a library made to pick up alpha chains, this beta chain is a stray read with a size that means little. CDR3 in amino acids: CASSRGDGLNTEAFF. CDR3 sequence (DNA): TGTGCCAGCAGCCGAGGGGACGGATTGAACACTGAAGCTTTCTTT. This chain joins TRBV3-1 and TRBJ1-1; possible D gene TRBD1, 5 bases. V was clipped by 4 bases and J by 0 bases, with 12 bases between them. Per germline, CDR1 LGHDT and CDR2 YNNKEL (reference sequence). The CDR3 has 15 residues.

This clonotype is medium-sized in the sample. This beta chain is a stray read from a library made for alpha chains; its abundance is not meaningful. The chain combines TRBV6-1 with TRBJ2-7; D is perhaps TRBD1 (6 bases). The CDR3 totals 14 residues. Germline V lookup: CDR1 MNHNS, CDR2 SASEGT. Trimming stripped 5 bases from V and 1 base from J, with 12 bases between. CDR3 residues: CASSSLRGSYEQYF. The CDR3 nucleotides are TGTGCCAGCAGTTCCCTTAGGGGGTCCTACGAGCAGTACTTC.

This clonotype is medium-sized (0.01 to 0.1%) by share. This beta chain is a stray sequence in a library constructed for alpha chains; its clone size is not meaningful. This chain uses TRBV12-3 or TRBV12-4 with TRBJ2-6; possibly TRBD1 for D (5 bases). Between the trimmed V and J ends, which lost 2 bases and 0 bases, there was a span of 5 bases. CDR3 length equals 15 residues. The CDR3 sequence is CASSLRGSGANVLTF. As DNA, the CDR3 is TGTGCCAGCAGTTTAAGGGGCTCTGGGGCCAACGTCCTGACTTTC.

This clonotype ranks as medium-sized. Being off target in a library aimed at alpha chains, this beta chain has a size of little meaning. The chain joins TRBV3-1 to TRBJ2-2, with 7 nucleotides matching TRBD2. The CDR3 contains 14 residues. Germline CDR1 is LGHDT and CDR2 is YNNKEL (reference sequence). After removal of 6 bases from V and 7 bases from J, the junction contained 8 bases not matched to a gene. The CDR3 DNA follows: TGTGCCAGCAGTAAAGCGGGGTCTGACGGGGAGCTGTTTTTT. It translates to CASSKAGSDGELFF.

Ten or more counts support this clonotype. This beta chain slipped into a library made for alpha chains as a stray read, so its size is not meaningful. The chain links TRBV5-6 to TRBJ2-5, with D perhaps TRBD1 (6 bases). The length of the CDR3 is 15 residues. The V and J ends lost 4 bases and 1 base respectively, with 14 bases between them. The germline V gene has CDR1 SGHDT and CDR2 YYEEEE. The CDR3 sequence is CASSQIDRIQETQYF. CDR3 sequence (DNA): TGTGCCAGCAGCCAGATTGACAGGATCCAAGAGACCCAGTACTTC.

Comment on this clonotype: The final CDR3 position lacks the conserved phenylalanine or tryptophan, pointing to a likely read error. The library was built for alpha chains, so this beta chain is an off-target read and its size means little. The CDR3 reads CASTETAWHEQYL. The CDR3 region has the DNA TGTGCCAGCACGGAGACAGCGTGGCACGAGCAGTACCTC. The rearrangement joins TRBV11-2 to TRBJ2-7; D might be TRBD1 (5 bases). The CDR3 sequence is 13 residues long. V was cut by 7 bases and J by 5 bases, with 15 bases left in between. CDR1 is SGHAT, CDR2 FQNNGV, per germline.

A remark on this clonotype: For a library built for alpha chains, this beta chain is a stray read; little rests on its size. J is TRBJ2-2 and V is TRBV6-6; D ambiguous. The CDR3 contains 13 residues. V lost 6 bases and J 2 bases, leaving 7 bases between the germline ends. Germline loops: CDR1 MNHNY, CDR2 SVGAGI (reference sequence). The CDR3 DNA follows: TGTGCCAGCAGAGACTCAAACACCGGGGAGCTGTTTTTT. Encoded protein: CASRDSNTGELFF.

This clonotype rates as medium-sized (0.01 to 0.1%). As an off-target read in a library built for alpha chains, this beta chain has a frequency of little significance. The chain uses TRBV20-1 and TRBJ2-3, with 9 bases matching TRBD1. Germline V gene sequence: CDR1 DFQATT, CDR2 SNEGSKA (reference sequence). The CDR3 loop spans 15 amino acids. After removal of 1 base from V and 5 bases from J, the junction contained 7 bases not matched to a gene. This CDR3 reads CSARVRQGVVDTQYF. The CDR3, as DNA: TGCAGTGCTAGAGTTCGACAGGGGGTGGTAGATACGCAGTATTTT.

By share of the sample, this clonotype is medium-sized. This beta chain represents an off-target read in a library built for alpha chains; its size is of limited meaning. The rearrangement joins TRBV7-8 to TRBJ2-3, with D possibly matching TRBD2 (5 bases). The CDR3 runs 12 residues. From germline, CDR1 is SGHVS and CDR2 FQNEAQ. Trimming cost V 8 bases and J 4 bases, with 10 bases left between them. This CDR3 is CASARAADTQYF. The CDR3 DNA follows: TGTGCCAGCGCCCGAGCGGCAGATACGCAGTATTTT.

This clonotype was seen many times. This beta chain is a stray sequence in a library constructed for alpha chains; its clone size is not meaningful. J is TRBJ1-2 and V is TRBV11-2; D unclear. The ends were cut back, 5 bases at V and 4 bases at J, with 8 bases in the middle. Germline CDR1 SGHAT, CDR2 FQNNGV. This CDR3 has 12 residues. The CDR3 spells CASSRKGYGYTF. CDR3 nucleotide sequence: TGTGCCAGCAGCAGAAAGGGCTATGGCTACACCTTC.

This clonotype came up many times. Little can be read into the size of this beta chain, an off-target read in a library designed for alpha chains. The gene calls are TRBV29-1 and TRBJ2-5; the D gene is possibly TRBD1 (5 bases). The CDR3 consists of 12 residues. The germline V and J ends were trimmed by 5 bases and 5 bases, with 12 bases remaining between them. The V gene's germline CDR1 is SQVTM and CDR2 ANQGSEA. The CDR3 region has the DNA TGCAGCGTTTATAGGGGCGCGGAGACCCAGTACTTC. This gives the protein CSVYRGAETQYF.